A selection of T cell receptor beta chains follows, all from one sample in a study of cytomegalovirus exposure and HLA in healthy donors. Repertoires were generated with immunoSEQ multiplex PCR, while TCRdb's copy carries only in-frame clones and drops some. The sample carries 200,000 to 250,000 clones, approximately 83% recorded once. The sequencing input was PBMCs. The receptors here all came from a young woman in good health and CMV-seropositive. The CDR3 runs from the conserved cysteine through the conserved F or W. A D gene is named only where the DNA matches it firmly. The listing skips clone size in some rows; elsewhere it reads once, few, many or a size class.

D: .
size: .
J: TRBJ2-5
V: TRBV20-1
CDR3: CSAVQETQYF
DNA: TGCAGTGCGGTCCAAGAGACCCAGTACTTC

D: .
size: .
J: TRBJ1-2
V: TRBV4-1
CDR3: CASSQDLTIEGDGYTF
DNA: TGCGCCAGCAGCCAAGATCTTACCATCGAGGGGGATGGCTACACCTTC

D: TRBD1
size: .
J: TRBJ1-5
V: TRBV6-5
CDR3: CASSRQGGNQPQHF
DNA: TGTGCCAGCAGCCGACAGGGTGGCAATCAGCCCCAGCATTTT

D: .
size: .
J: TRBJ1-2
V: TRBV6-6
CDR3: CASGNRELNYGYTF
DNA: TGTGCCAGCGGGAACAGGGAACTTAACTATGGCTACACCTTC

D: TRBD1
size: .
J: TRBJ1-4
V: TRBV27
CDR3: CASSSIRTGLYEKLFF
DNA: TGTGCCAGCAGTTCCATACGGACAGGGTTATACGAAAAACTGTTTTTT

D: TRBD1
size: .
J: TRBJ2-3
V: TRBV27
CDR3: CASSPGQVMDTQYF
DNA: TGTGCCAGCAGTCCGGGACAGGTTATGGATACGCAGTATTTT

D: .
size: .
J: TRBJ2-5
V: TRBV19
CDR3: CASSILLTQETQYF
DNA: TGTGCCAGTAGTATACTACTGACGCAAGAGACCCAGTACTTC

D: .
size: few
J: TRBJ1-5
V: TRBV29-1
CDR3: CSVAPPGGNQPQHF
DNA: TGCAGCGTTGCTCCGCCGGGGGGCAATCAGCCCCAGCATTTT

D: .
size: .
J: TRBJ2-2
V: TRBV29-1
CDR3: CSVGGLDTGELFF
DNA: TGCAGCGTCGGAGGTCTGGACACCGGGGAGCTGTTTTTT

D: .
size: .
J: TRBJ2-2
V: TRBV9
CDR3: CASSVEGRLAGELFF
DNA: TGTGCCAGCAGCGTAGAAGGGCGCCTGGCCGGGGAGCTGTTTTTT

D: .
size: .
J: TRBJ2-1
V: TRBV4-1
CDR3: CASSHPYNEQFF
DNA: TGCGCCAGCAGCCACCCCTACAATGAGCAGTTCTTC

D: .
size: few
J: TRBJ1-1
V: TRBV18
CDR3: CASSTLGGDTEAFF
DNA: TGTGCCAGCTCAACTCTGGGTGGGGACACTGAAGCTTTCTTT

D: TRBD2
size: .
J: TRBJ2-1
V: TRBV6-5
CDR3: CASSYGLAGNEQFF
DNA: TGTGCCAGCAGTTACGGACTAGCCGGGAATGAGCAGTTCTTC

D: .
size: .
J: TRBJ1-2
V: TRBV11-2
CDR3: CASSLGAVYGYTF
DNA: TGTGCCAGCAGCTTGGGGGCAGTCTATGGCTACACCTTC

D: TRBD1
size: .
J: TRBJ1-1
V: TRBV10-3
CDR3: CAIRQGATEAFF
DNA: TGTGCCATCAGACAGGGGGCCACTGAAGCTTTCTTT

D: TRBD1
size: .
J: TRBJ2-2
V: TRBV9
CDR3: CASSLDRGVYTGELFF
DNA: TGTGCCAGCAGCCTCGACAGGGGAGTGTACACCGGGGAGCTGTTTTTT

D: .
size: .
J: TRBJ1-5
V: TRBV28
CDR3: CASSFLWRGANQPQHF
DNA: TGTGCCAGCAGTTTTTTATGGCGTGGGGCGAATCAGCCCCAGCATTTT

D: TRBD2
size: .
J: TRBJ2-7
V: TRBV11-2
CDR3: CASSLRASGSYEQYF
DNA: TGTGCCAGCAGCTTAAGGGCTAGCGGCTCCTACGAGCAGTACTTC

D: TRBD1
size: .
J: TRBJ2-1
V: TRBV30
CDR3: CAWNGQGYNEQFF
DNA: TGTGCCTGGAATGGACAGGGGTACAATGAGCAGTTCTTC

D: .
size: few
J: TRBJ1-1
V: TRBV10-3
CDR3: CASRDRLTEAFF
DNA: TGTGCCAGTCGTGACAGACTCACTGAAGCTTTCTTT

D: TRBD1
size: .
J: TRBJ1-5
V: TRBV7-6
CDR3: CASSPGQGASQPQHF
DNA: TGTGCCAGCAGTCCAGGACAGGGGGCTAGTCAGCCCCAGCATTTT

D: TRBD1
size: few
J: TRBJ1-2
V: TRBV18
CDR3: CASSPGTGEHSRGYTF
DNA: TGTGCCAGCTCACCCGGGACAGGAGAGCATTCTAGAGGCTACACCTTC

D: .
size: .
J: TRBJ1-1
V: TRBV6-1
CDR3: CASSARDYTEAFF
DNA: TGTGCCAGCAGTGCGAGGGATTACACTGAAGCTTTCTTT

D: TRBD2
size: .
J: TRBJ2-3
V: TRBV29-1
CDR3: CSVRSRGTSGSSGTDTQYF
DNA: TGCAGCGTTCGGAGTAGAGGCACTAGCGGGAGTTCGGGCACAGATACGCAGTATTTT

D: .
size: .
J: TRBJ2-5
V: TRBV29-1
CDR3: CSVDVGEETQYF
DNA: TGCAGCGTTGATGTAGGGGAAGAGACCCAGTACTTC

D: TRBD2
size: .
J: TRBJ2-7
V: TRBV27
CDR3: CASSSFGRAHEQYF
DNA: TGTGCCAGCAGTTCTTTCGGGAGGGCCCACGAGCAGTACTTC

D: .
size: .
J: TRBJ1-1
V: TRBV7-2
CDR3: CASSLEHSNTEAFF
DNA: TGTGCCAGCAGCTTAGAACATTCGAACACTGAAGCTTTCTTT

D: .
size: .
J: TRBJ1-2
V: TRBV29-1
CDR3: CSAASEAVRGTF
DNA: TGCAGCGCAGCGAGTGAGGCCGTAAGAGGCACCTTC

D: .
size: .
J: TRBJ1-2
V: TRBV29-1
CDR3: CSAMIRSGYTF
DNA: TGCAGCGCGATGATACGGTCCGGCTACACCTTC

D: .
size: .
J: TRBJ1-1
V: TRBV11-2
CDR3: CASSSTGISNTEAFF
DNA: TGTGCCAGCAGCTCTACAGGAATATCGAACACTGAAGCTTTCTTT

D: .
size: .
J: TRBJ1-5
V: TRBV15
CDR3: CAVGRGYSNQPQHF
DNA: TGTGCCGTCGGGCGGGGATATAGCAATCAGCCCCAGCATTTT

D: TRBD1
size: .
J: TRBJ2-2
V: TRBV13
CDR3: CASSSRGNRQGVITGELFF
DNA: TGTGCCAGCAGCTCCCGCGGAAATCGACAGGGGGTAATCACCGGGGAGCTGTTTTTT